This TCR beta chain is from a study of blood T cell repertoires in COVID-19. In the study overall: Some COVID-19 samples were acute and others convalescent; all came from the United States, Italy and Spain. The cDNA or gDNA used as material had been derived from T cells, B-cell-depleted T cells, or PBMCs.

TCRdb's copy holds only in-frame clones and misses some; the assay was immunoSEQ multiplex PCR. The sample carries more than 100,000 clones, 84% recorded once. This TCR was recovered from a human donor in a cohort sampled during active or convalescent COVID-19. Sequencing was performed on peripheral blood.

The CDR3 DNA is TGTGCCAGCAGTTACTCCGGGGGGGGGTTCATCGATGAGCAGTTCTTC. Translated: CASSYSGGGFIDEQFF. The rearrangement joins TRBV6-2 or TRBV6-3 to TRBJ2-1, with 8 bases fitting TRBD2. CDR1 MNHEY and CDR2 SVGEGT come from the germline V gene. With V trimmed by 0 bases and J by 8 bases, 9 bases remained unmatched. The CDR3 totals 16 residues.